This T cell receptor (beta chain) was captured in a study of cytomegalovirus exposure and HLA in healthy donors. About the research overall: Within an early data release were tens of millions of unique TCRs drawn from HLA-typed donors. General study results and limits: Cytomegalovirus-associated status was assigned to more than 150 TCR beta chains.

PCR primers comprised 60 Vbeta and 13 Jbeta primers. This table comes from immunoSEQ multiplex PCR, and its TCRdb copy is limited to in-frame clones, with some not included. The sample holds around 96,000 clones, approximately 80% seen once. Note on this clone: Its antigen remains unidentified.

Trimming cost V 2 bases and J 4 bases; bases outside gene matches: 8. Per germline, CDR1 SGHKS and CDR2 YYEKEE (reference sequence). The CDR3 length is 15 residues. The sample consisted of PBMCs. The chain combines TRBV5-5 with TRBJ1-1; 7 bases align to TRBD1. This receptor was obtained from a man aged 18 to 29 in good health and CMV-seronegative. DNA of the CDR3: TGTGCCAGCAGCTTCTTCCGGACAGGAGCCACTGAAGCTTTCTTT. Its translation: CASSFFRTGATEAFF.